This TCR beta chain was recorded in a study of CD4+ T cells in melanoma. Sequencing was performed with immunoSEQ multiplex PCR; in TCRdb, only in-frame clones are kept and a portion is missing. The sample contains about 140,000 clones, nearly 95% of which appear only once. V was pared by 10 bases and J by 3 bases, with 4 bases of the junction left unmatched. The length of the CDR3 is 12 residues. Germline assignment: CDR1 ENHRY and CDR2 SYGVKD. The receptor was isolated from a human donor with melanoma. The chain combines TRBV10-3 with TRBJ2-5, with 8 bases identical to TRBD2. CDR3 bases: TGTGCCACTTCCGGGGGGGAAGAGACCCAGTACTTC. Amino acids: CATSGGEETQYF.